This section outlines one T cell receptor (beta chain) sequence together with its context. Its cognate antigen is unknown. The data were produced by immunoSEQ multiplex PCR, yet TCRdb's version contains in-frame clones alone and is incomplete. The table includes 100,000 or so clones, 90% to 95% detected once. J was trimmed by 2 bases and V by 7 bases; bases with no gene match: 7. The germline gives CDR1 MNHEY, CDR2 SVGAGI. The CDR3 runs 14 residues. The data belong to a study of graft-versus-host responses after intestinal transplantation. The sequences come from unstimulated CD4+ T cells sorted from spleen or lymph node cells, collected before intestinal transplant. The receptor comes from a human donor who received an intestinal transplant. This rearrangement joins TRBV6-5 to TRBJ2-7; 8 nucleotides line up with TRBD1. CDR3 residues: CASTTDRATYEQYF. CDR3 nucleotides: TGTGCCAGCACCACGGACAGGGCCACCTACGAGCAGTACTTC.